This T cell receptor (beta chain) is from a study of early T cells in non-severe SARS-CoV-2 infection. V dropped 0 bases and J dropped 2; count of bases not matched to a gene: 7. The length of the CDR3 is 18 residues. Germline lookup yields CDR1 GTSNPN and CDR2 SVGIG (reference sequence). Individual cDNA molecules carried attached unique molecular identifiers. Using its own MiXCR run on the 5' RACE reads, TCRdb lists one record per CDR3 protein. The sample holds about 50,000 distinct CDR3 sequences; 6.2% are singletons and the top ten take around 6.9%. There are many counts of this clonotype. The sample in question was whole blood, obtained at baseline. The TCR originated in an adult who was a healthcare worker with PCR-confirmed SARS-CoV-2 infection or an uninfected control (not recorded which). V usage is TRBV30 and J usage is TRBJ2-6; 10 positions agree with TRBD2. The CDR3 loop reads CAWSVLRTSGAGANVLTF. In nucleotides, the CDR3 is TGTGCCTGGAGTGTACTAAGGACTAGCGGAGCTGGGGCCAACGTCCTGACTTTC.